This TCR beta chain comes out of a study of T cell responses to AZD1222 COVID-19 vaccine. General study findings and limits: The sample set comprised mostly white British donors with more females, and clonal diversity was possibly underestimated. Spike was spanned by vaccine-associated CD4 TCRs, with dominance at 160-218 and 743-854. Among AZD1222 vaccinees, only six or seven were seropositive at baseline. Only after the peak T cell response were repertoires sampled.

This clone is a singleton in its sample. Its target is unknown. The same CDR3 also results from other DNA sequences found in this sample. The table came from immunoSEQ multiplex PCR; TCRdb's copy has only in-frame clones and leaves some out. The sample yields about 190,000 clones, about 87% seen once. This sample comprised peripheral blood, obtained on day 0 of MenACWY control vaccination. This TCR derives from an adult in good health.

DNA for the CDR3: TGTGCCAGCAGGTTAGACAGGGTTAGCAATCAGCCCCAGCATTTT. It specifies CASRLDRVSNQPQHF. The V gene is TRBV27, the J gene TRBJ1-5; 7 bases fit TRBD1. The V segment lost 6 bases and the J segment 0 bases; nucleotides outside the gene matches: 5. This CDR3 contains 15 residues. The germline V gene encodes CDR1 MNHEY and CDR2 SMNVEV (reference sequence).